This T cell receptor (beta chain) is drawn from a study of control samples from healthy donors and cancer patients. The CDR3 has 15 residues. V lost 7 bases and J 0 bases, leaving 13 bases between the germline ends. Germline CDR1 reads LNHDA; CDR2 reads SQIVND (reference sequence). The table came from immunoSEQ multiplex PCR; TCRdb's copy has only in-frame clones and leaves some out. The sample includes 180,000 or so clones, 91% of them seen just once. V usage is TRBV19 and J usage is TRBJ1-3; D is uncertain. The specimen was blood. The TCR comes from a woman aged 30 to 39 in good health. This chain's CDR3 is CASTPGMGSGNTIYF. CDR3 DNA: TGTGCCAGTACCCCGGGTATGGGCTCTGGAAACACCATATATTTT.